The 10 T cell receptor beta chains in this list originate from one sample, sequenced in a study of blood T cell repertoires in COVID-19. Data came from immunoSEQ multiplex PCR; TCRdb stores just in-frame clones and leaves some out. The sample has some 94,000 clones, about nine tenths seen once; the top ten hold around 1%. The sequencing sample was made of peripheral blood. All receptors come from a human donor in a cohort sampled during active COVID-19.

V and J are TRBV3-1 (or the pseudogene TRBV3-2) and TRBJ2-1; weak D call: TRBD2 (6 bases). The germline gives CDR1 LGHDT, CDR2 YNNKEL (reference sequence). Trimming removed 4 bases at V and 7 bases at J, with 26 bases between. This CDR3 has 18 residues. The chain's CDR3 is CASSPETWDPRLGNEQFF. Written as DNA, the CDR3 is TGTGCCAGCAGCCCGGAGACCTGGGACCCCCGACTAGGGAATGAGCAGTTCTTC.

This rearrangement joins TRBV7-8 to TRBJ1-5; 9 bases are shared with TRBD1. This CDR3 spans 14 amino acids. Unmatched junction bases numbered 4, after V lost 1 base and J lost 9 bases. CDR1 SGHVS and CDR2 FQNEAQ come from the germline V gene. Here the CDR3 reads CASSLGQGDRPQHF. The CDR3 DNA is TGTGCCAGCAGCTTAGGACAGGGGGACAGGCCCCAGCATTTT.

V is TRBV28 and J is TRBJ2-1; D may be TRBD1 (6 bases). From germline, CDR1 is MDHEN and CDR2 SYDVKM. The CDR3 has 13 residues. With 6 bases removed from V and 0 bases from J, the gap between germline ends came to 6 bases. CDR3 sequence (DNA): TGTGCCAGCAGGGACAGCTCCTACAATGAGCAGTTCTTC. Translating gives CASRDSSYNEQFF.

This sequence joins TRBV29-1 and TRBJ2-1; a weak D match, TRBD2 (7 bases). Germline V gene data show CDR1 as SQVTM and CDR2 as ANQGSEA. The CDR3 covers 14 residues. V was clipped by 6 bases and J by 4 bases, with 16 bases between them. For the CDR3, the DNA is TGCAGCGTCTTAAGAGGGGGGGGGTACAATGAGCAGTTCTTC. Translated: CSVLRGGGYNEQFF.

This chain connects TRBV5-4 to TRBJ2-2, with TRBD2 identical over 8 bases. Germline V lookup: CDR1 SGHNT, CDR2 YYREEE (reference sequence). The CDR3 covers 13 residues. Trimming removed 5 bases from V and 8 bases from J; junction bases left unmatched: 5. The CDR3 protein is CASSSGITGELFF. The DNA for the CDR3 is TGTGCCAGCAGTAGCGGGATAACGGGGGAGCTGTTTTTT.

The table lists this clone with a count of one. V usage is TRBV28 and J usage is TRBJ2-5, with 7 bases lining up with TRBD2. J was trimmed by 4 bases and V by 1 base; bases with no gene match: 3. CDR3 length equals 14 residues. From germline, CDR1 is MDHEN and CDR2 SYDVKM. For the CDR3, the DNA is TGTGCCAGCAGTTTATCAGGGAGGGGAGAGACCCAGTACTTC. It codes for CASSLSGRGETQYF.

CDR3 region: CASSPAGPSHEQYF. CDR3 nucleotide sequence: TGTGCCAGCAGCCCCGCGGGCCCAAGCCACGAGCAGTACTTC. The rearrangement uses TRBV7-3 and TRBJ2-7; D is perhaps TRBD2 (5 bases). This CDR3 comprises 14 residues. In germline, CDR1 is SGHTA, CDR2 FQGTGA. V shed 5 bases and J shed 5 bases, with 16 bases lying between them.

This clone was seen a few times. The CDR3 bases are TGTGCCAGCAGCCGTTCGGGGAGCGGGAAGGCCTACGAGCAGTACTTC. Its protein product is CASSRSGSGKAYEQYF. The rearrangement links TRBV7-2 to TRBJ2-7, with TRBD2 matching over 7 bases. This CDR3 spans 16 amino acids. The germline CDR1 and CDR2 sequences are SGHTA and FQGNSA. V dropped 5 bases and J dropped 2; count of bases not matched to a gene: 12.

The chain links TRBV6-2 or TRBV6-3 to TRBJ1-1; tentatively, D is TRBD1 (5 bases). The ends were cut back, 4 bases at V and 0 bases at J, with 12 bases in the middle. Germline V gene lookup returns CDR1 MNHEY and CDR2 SVGEGT. The CDR3 consists of 15 residues. CDR3 amino acids: CASSLGQLMNTEAFF. DNA of the CDR3: TGTGCCAGCAGTTTGGGGCAGTTGATGAACACTGAAGCTTTCTTT.

This rearrangement joins TRBV7-9 to TRBJ1-3, with a tentative D call TRBD1 (5 bases). This CDR3 spans 16 amino acids. Germline loops: CDR1 SEHNR, CDR2 FQNEAQ (reference sequence). The ends were cut back, 3 bases at V and 0 bases at J, with 12 bases in the middle. The CDR3 spells CASSFWGGSSGNTIYF. The CDR3 bases are TGTGCCAGCAGCTTTTGGGGGGGAAGCTCTGGAAACACCATATATTTT.